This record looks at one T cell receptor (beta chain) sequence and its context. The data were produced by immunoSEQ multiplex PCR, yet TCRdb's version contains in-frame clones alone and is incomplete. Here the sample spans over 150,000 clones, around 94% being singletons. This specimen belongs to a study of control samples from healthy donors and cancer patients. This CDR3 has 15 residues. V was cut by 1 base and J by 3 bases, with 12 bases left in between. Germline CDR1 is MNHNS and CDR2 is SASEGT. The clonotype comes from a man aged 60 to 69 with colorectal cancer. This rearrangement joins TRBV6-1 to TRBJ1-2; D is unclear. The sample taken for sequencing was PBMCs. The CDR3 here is CASSEGPSRDYGYTF. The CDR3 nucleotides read TGTGCCAGCAGTGAAGGCCCAAGTCGAGACTATGGCTACACCTTC.